One and the same sample provided the 24 T cell receptor beta chains below, sequenced in a study of T cell responses to AZD1222 COVID-19 vaccine. Using immunoSEQ multiplex PCR, the repertoire was profiled, and TCRdb retains in-frame clones only, with some absent. There are about 140,000 clones in the sample; approximately 92% occur only once, and 1.5% to 2% lies in the top ten. Sequencing used peripheral blood, obtained on day 0 of AZD1222 vaccination. Receptors originate from an adult in good health.

In its sample, this clone was seen once. V usage is TRBV5-6 and J usage is TRBJ1-5; no definite D call. V shed 0 bases and J shed 6 bases, with 16 bases lying between them. This CDR3 is built from 16 residues. Per germline, CDR1 SGHDT and CDR2 YYEEEE. CDR3 protein: CASSLEVTETGQPQHF. The CDR3, as DNA: TGTGCCAGCAGCTTGGAGGTCACAGAAACGGGTCAGCCCCAGCATTTT.

V is TRBV5-6 and J is TRBJ1-5, with a tentative D call TRBD1 (5 bases). V lost 7 bases to trimming and J lost 6 bases, with 14 bases between them. CDR1 is SGHDT, CDR2 YYEEEE, per germline. CDR3 length: 13 amino acids. The CDR3 bases are TGTGCCAGCGGGCTACGGGGGGTTCAGCCCCAGCATTTT. It translates to CASGLRGVQPQHF.

This chain connects TRBV9 to TRBJ1-2; no clear D gene. This CDR3 has 14 amino acids. Deletions cut 6 bases from V and 0 bases from J, with 12 bases between. Germline V gene data show CDR1 as SGDLS and CDR2 as YYNGEE. The CDR3 region has the DNA TGTGCCAGCACCTTCTCGAGGGCTAACTATGGCTACACCTTC. As protein: CASTFSRANYGYTF.

The chain joins TRBV19 to TRBJ1-5; 7 bases align to TRBD1. Germline V CDR1 and CDR2: LNHDA, SQIVND (reference sequence). CDR3 length equals 14 residues. The ends lost 8 bases at V and 3 bases at J; junction bases unmatched: 7. DNA of the CDR3: TGTGCCAGTCACAGGGGTAATAACAATCAGCCCCAGCATTTT. Translating gives CASHRGNNNQPQHF.

The chain is built from TRBV30 and TRBJ1-2; 7 nucleotides line up with TRBD1. CDR3 length equals 17 residues. J lost 4 bases, V lost 5 bases, and 19 bases had no gene match. From germline, CDR1 is GTSNPN and CDR2 SVGIG (reference sequence). The CDR3 region is CAWQAKETGPLFYGYTF. In nucleotides, the CDR3 is TGTGCCTGGCAGGCTAAAGAGACAGGGCCCCTTTTCTATGGCTACACCTTC.

The chain links TRBV5-6 to TRBJ1-1; 8 bases map to TRBD1. The germline CDR1 and CDR2 sequences are SGHDT and YYEEEE. CDR3 size: 14 residues. The V segment lost 6 bases and the J segment 1 base; nucleotides outside the gene matches: 5. CDR3 in amino acids: CASTPGGSNTEAFF. As DNA, the CDR3 is TGTGCCAGCACCCCAGGGGGCTCGAACACTGAAGCTTTCTTT.

The rearrangement uses TRBV4-1 and TRBJ1-4; TRBD1 matches 12 bases. Unmatched junction bases numbered 10, after V lost 4 bases and J lost 4 bases. CDR3 length: 18 amino acids. The germline gives CDR1 MGHRA, CDR2 YSYEKL. CDR3 sequence (DNA): TGCGCCAGCAGCCCTCGACGGGACAGGGGGCCGATTAATGAAAAACTGTTTTTT. Its translation: CASSPRRDRGPINEKLFF.

The genes are TRBV6-5 and TRBJ1-2; 7 bases fit TRBD1. Germline V gene lookup returns CDR1 MNHEY and CDR2 SVGAGI. The CDR3 contains 15 residues. V was clipped by 8 bases and J by 0 bases; unmatched bases: 9. The DNA for the CDR3 is TGTGCCAGCTCTCTTCAAGGGGGCCCTAACTATGGCTACACCTTC. Its protein is CASSLQGGPNYGYTF.

V and J are TRBV6-5 and TRBJ2-7, with D maybe TRBD2 (6 bases). The CDR3 has 12 residues. V was pared by 1 base and J by 7 bases, with 8 bases between. The germline V gene encodes CDR1 MNHEY and CDR2 SVGAGI. The CDR3 region is CASSYLGREQYF. CDR3 in DNA: TGTGCCAGCAGTTACTTGGGGAGGGAGCAGTACTTC.

This sequence joins TRBV3-1 (or the pseudogene TRBV3-2) and TRBJ2-1; D might be TRBD2 (6 bases). Germline V lookup: CDR1 LGHDT, CDR2 YNNKEL (reference sequence). The V and J ends lost 1 base and 5 bases respectively, with 18 bases between them. The CDR3 runs to 17 residues. The CDR3 sequence is CASSQGSSAMKDNEQFF. CDR3 DNA sequence: TGTGCCAGCAGCCAAGGGTCTAGCGCCATGAAAGACAATGAGCAGTTCTTC.

The CDR3 region is CASSLIRMRSRVGGELFF. The CDR3 DNA follows: TGTGCCAGCAGTCTCATAAGGATGCGGAGCAGGGTGGGCGGGGAGCTGTTTTTT. The gene calls are TRBV27 and TRBJ2-2, with D possibly matching TRBD1 (5 bases). Germline CDR1 is MNHEY and CDR2 is SMNVEV (reference sequence). Trimming took off 5 bases at V and 7 bases at J, with 26 bases between the two ends. The CDR3 runs 18 residues.

The chain couples TRBV27 to TRBJ1-5; TRBD1 might be the D (5 bases). The length of the CDR3 is 16 residues. Germline CDR1 and CDR2: MNHEY and SMNVEV (reference sequence). V was trimmed by 5 bases and J by 3 bases, leaving 17 bases between them. The CDR3 loop is CASSPTLRGVNQPQHF. In nucleotides, the CDR3 is TGTGCCAGCAGTCCGACACTCCGGGGGGTCAATCAGCCCCAGCATTTT.

The chain recombines TRBV9 with TRBJ1-2; D ambiguous. The germline gives CDR1 SGDLS, CDR2 YYNGEE. V was shortened by 3 bases and J by 4 bases, with 13 bases between the two germline ends. The CDR3 is 14 amino acids. CDR3 sequence (DNA): TGTGCCAGCAGCGCCTCCGGAGCGAGCTATGGCTACACCTTC. This codes for CASSASGASYGYTF.

This clone is a singleton in its sample. The chain has TRBV27 and TRBJ2-1, with 10 bases matching TRBD2. V trimming: 5 bases; J trimming: 7 bases; junction bases outside the gene matches: 11. The length of the CDR3 is 16 residues. The germline CDR1 and CDR2 sequences are MNHEY and SMNVEV (reference sequence). As DNA, the CDR3 is TGTGCCAGCAGTCCCCGACCGGGACTAGCGAAGAATGAGCAGTTCTTC. Its protein product is CASSPRPGLAKNEQFF.

The V gene is TRBV4-1, the J gene TRBJ1-1, with unresolved D. Germline values: CDR1 MGHRA, CDR2 YSYEKL. Between the trimmed V and J ends, which lost 1 base and 1 base, there was a span of 13 bases. The CDR3 is 16 amino acids. Written as DNA, the CDR3 is TGCGCCAGCAGCCAAGTAATACGCCGGGGGAACACTGAAGCTTTCTTT. Its translation is CASSQVIRRGNTEAFF.

This sequence joins TRBV5-6 and TRBJ1-6; D is ambiguous. This CDR3 has 13 amino acids. Trimming took off 3 bases at V and 7 bases at J, with 8 bases between the two ends. Germline CDR1 is SGHDT and CDR2 is YYEEEE. The CDR3, as DNA: TGTGCCAGCAGCTCAAACACAAATTCACCCCTCCACTTT. This translates into CASSSNTNSPLHF. Together with reference TRBV5-6 and TRBJ1-6, the CDR3 gives the full variable domain: DAGVTQSPTHLIKTRGQQVTLRCSPKSGHDTVSWYQQALGQGPQFIFQYYEEEERQRGNFPDRFSGHQFPNYSSELNVNALLLGDSALYLCASSSNTNSPLHFGNGTRLTVT.

V gene TRBV3-1 (or the pseudogene TRBV3-2) combines with J gene TRBJ1-2; D is undetermined. The CDR3 spans 16 residues. Trimming stripped 4 bases from V and 0 bases from J, with 15 bases between. Germline CDR1 LGHDT, CDR2 YNNKEL (reference sequence). The CDR3 spells CASSLTKALANYGYTF. Written as DNA, the CDR3 is TGTGCCAGCAGCCTAACTAAGGCGTTAGCTAACTATGGCTACACCTTC.

The chain employs TRBV10-1 and TRBJ2-7, with D possibly being TRBD1 (5 bases). V lost 2 bases to trimming and J lost 6 bases, with 11 bases between them. Germline V gives CDR1 WNHNN, CDR2 SYGVQD (reference sequence). The CDR3 extends over 13 amino acids. The CDR3 sequence is CASSERQPGEQYF. In DNA, the CDR3 is TGCGCCAGCAGTGAGCGACAGCCCGGCGAGCAGTACTTC.

This rearrangement joins TRBV7-3 to TRBJ2-3, with 10 positions matching TRBD2. Germline lookup yields CDR1 SGHTA and CDR2 FQGTGA. With 8 bases clipped from V and 3 bases from J, the junction kept 5 bases outside the gene matches. The CDR3 runs to 14 residues. DNA for the CDR3: TGTGCCAGCGGTTTGACTAGCGGGACAGATACGCAGTATTTT. It codes for CASGLTSGTDTQYF. Variable domain in full (rest from reference TRBV7-3 and TRBJ2-3): GAGVSQTPSNKVTEKGKYVELRCDPISGHTALYWYRQSLGQGPEFLIYFQGTGAADDSGLPNDRFFAVRPEGSVSTLKIQRTERGDSAVYLCASGLTSGTDTQYFGPGTRLTVL.

As DNA, the CDR3 is TGTGCCAGCACCGTCCTTAAAAGGACAGAAGAGACCCAGTACTTC. This gives the protein CASTVLKRTEETQYF. The rearrangement links TRBV7-9 to TRBJ2-5, with a possible D match to TRBD1 (6 bases). The V end was cut by 7 bases, the J end by 3 bases, with 18 bases between. The CDR3 runs to 15 residues. Per germline, CDR1 SEHNR and CDR2 FQNEAQ (reference sequence). Drawing the rest from reference TRBV7-9 and TRBJ2-5, the complete variable domain is DTGVSQNPRHKITKRGQNVTFRCDPISEHNRLYWYRQTLGQGPEFLTYFQNEAQLEKSRLLSDRFSAERPKGSFSTLEIQRTEQGDSAMYLCASTVLKRTEETQYFGPGTRLLVL.

This clone was seen only once. The chain recombines TRBV14 with TRBJ1-2, with unresolved D. V was clipped by 0 bases and J by 5 bases, with 10 bases between them. Germline V gene lookup returns CDR1 SGHDN and CDR2 FVKESK. This CDR3 is 14 amino acids long. CDR3 sequence: CASSQELAPYGYTF. The CDR3 DNA reads as TGTGCCAGCAGCCAAGAATTGGCGCCATATGGCTACACCTTC.

This clone was recorded once. The V and J genes are TRBV27 and TRBJ2-1, with 8 bases matching TRBD2. The germline V gene has CDR1 MNHEY and CDR2 SMNVEV (reference sequence). The trim removed 6 bases at V and 8 bases at J, leaving 12 bases unmatched. The CDR3 contains 15 residues. As DNA, the CDR3 is TGTGCCAGCAGACTCTCCCGACTAGCGCTCGATGAGCAGTTCTTC. Translating gives CASRLSRLALDEQFF.

The V call is TRBV5-1, the J call TRBJ1-3; TRBD1 aligns across 8 bases. CDR1 SGHRS and CDR2 YFSETQ come from the germline V gene. The CDR3 spans 16 residues. V lost 4 bases and J lost 0; bases outside the gene matches: 6. CDR3 loop: CASSRTGTGSGNTIYF. Here the CDR3 DNA reads TGCGCCAGCAGCCGAACCGGGACAGGCTCTGGAAACACCATATATTTT. Full variable domain (rest looked up from reference TRBV5-1 and TRBJ1-3): KAGVTQTPRYLIKTRGQQVTLSCSPISGHRSVSWYQQTPGQGLQFLFEYFSETQRNKGNFPGRFSGRQFSNSRSEMNVSTLELGDSALYLCASSRTGTGSGNTIYFGEGSWLTVV.

The CDR3: CASSPGTGAPQETQYF. The CDR3 DNA sequence: TGTGCCAGCAGCCCTGGGACAGGGGCGCCCCAAGAGACCCAGTACTTC. V gene TRBV11-3 combines with J gene TRBJ2-5; 10 bases align to TRBD1. This CDR3 comprises 16 residues. The V gene's germline CDR1 is SGHNT and CDR2 YENEEA. J gave up 1 base and V 5 bases, and 7 bases lay outside the gene matches.